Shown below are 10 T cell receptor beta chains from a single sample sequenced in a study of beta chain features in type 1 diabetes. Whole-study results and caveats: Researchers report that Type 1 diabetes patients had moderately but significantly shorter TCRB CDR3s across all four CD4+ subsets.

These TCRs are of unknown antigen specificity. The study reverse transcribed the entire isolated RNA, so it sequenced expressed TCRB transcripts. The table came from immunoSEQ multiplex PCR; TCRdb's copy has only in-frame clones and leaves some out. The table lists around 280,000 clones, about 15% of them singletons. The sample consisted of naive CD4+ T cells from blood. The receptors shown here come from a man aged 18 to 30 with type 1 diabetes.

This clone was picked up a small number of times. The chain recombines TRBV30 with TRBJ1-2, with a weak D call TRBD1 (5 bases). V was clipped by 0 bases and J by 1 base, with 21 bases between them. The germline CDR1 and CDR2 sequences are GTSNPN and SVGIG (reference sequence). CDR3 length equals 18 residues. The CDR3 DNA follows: TGTGCCTGGAGTGTAACTCCCGGGGACTTCACTTATAACTATGGCTACACCTTC. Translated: CAWSVTPGDFTYNYGYTF.

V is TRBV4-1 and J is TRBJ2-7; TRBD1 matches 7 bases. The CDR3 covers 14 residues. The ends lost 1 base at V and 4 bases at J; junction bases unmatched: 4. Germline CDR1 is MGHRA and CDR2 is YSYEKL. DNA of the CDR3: TGCGCCAGCAGCCAAGCGGACAGGAAATACGAGCAGTACTTC. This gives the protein CASSQADRKYEQYF.

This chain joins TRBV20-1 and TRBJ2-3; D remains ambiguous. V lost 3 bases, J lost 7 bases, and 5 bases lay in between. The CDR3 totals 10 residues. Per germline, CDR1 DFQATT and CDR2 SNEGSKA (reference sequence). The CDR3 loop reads CSASGYTQYF. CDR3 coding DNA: TGCAGTGCTAGTGGCTATACGCAGTATTTT.

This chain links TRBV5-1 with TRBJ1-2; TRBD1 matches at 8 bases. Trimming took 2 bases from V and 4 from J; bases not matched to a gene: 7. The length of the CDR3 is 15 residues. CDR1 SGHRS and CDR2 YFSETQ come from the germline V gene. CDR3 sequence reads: CASSLQGDRGYGYTF. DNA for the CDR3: TGCGCCAGCAGCTTACAGGGTGACAGGGGCTATGGCTACACCTTC. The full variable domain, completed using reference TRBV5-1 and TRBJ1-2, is KAGVTQTPRYLIKTRGQQVTLSCSPISGHRSVSWYQQTPGQGLQFLFEYFSETQRNKGNFPGRFSGRQFSNSRSEMNVSTLELGDSALYLCASSLQGDRGYGYTFGSGTRLTVV.

This chain's CDR3 is CASSVVGGNAEAFF. The CDR3 bases are TGTGCCAGCAGCGTAGTGGGGGGTAACGCTGAAGCTTTCTTT. The chain links TRBV9 to TRBJ1-1; a weak D match, TRBD1 (5 bases). V was shortened by 0 bases and J by 6 bases, with 12 bases between the two germline ends. Germline CDR1 is SGDLS and CDR2 is YYNGEE. This CDR3 comprises 14 residues.

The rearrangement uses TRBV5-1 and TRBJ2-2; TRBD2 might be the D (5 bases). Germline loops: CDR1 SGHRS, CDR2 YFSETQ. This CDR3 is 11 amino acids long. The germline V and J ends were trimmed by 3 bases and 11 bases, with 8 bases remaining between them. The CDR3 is CASSSGLELFF. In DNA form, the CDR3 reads TGCGCCAGCAGCTCAGGACTCGAGCTGTTTTTT.

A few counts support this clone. The CDR3 sequence: CASGLDRGRNTEAFF. The CDR3, as DNA: TGTGCTAGTGGTTTGGACAGGGGACGGAACACTGAAGCTTTCTTT. The J gene is TRBJ1-1, the V gene TRBV12-5; TRBD1 matches 7 bases. CDR1 is LGHNT, CDR2 FRNRAP, per germline. CDR3 length: 15 residues. Losses at the gene ends were 1 base for V and 1 base for J; bases not matched to a gene: 3. The variable domain in full, with the rest retrieved from reference TRBV12-5 and TRBJ1-1, is DARVTQTPRHKVTEMGQEVTMRCQPILGHNTVFWYRQTMMQGLELLAYFRNRAPLDDSGMPKDRFSAEMPDATLATLKIQPSEPRDSAVYFCASGLDRGRNTEAFFGQGTRLTVV.

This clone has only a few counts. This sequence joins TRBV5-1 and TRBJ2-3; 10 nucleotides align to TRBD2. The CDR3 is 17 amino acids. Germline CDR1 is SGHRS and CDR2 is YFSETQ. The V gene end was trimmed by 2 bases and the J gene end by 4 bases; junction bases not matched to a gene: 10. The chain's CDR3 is CASSFPLAGARSDTQYF. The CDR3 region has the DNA TGCGCCAGCAGCTTTCCTCTAGCGGGAGCTAGGTCAGATACGCAGTATTTT.

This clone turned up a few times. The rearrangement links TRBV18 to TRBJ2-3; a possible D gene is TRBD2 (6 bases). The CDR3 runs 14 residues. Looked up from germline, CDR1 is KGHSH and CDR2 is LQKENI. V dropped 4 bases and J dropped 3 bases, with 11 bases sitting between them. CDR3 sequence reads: CASSLGGKTDTQYF. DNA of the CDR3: TGTGCCAGCTCACTTGGCGGGAAGACAGATACGCAGTATTTT.

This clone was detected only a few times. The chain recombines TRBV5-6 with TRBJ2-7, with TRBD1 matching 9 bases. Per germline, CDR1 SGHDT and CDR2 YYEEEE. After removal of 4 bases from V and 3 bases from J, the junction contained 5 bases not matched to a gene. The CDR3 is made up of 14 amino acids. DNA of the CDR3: TGTGCCAGCAGCACTAGACAGGGGGTCTACGAGCAGTACTTC. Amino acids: CASSTRQGVYEQYF.